This TCR beta chain originates from a study of blood T cell repertoires in COVID-19 (dated by TCRdb to the early 2020s). About the full investigation: Collaborator samples came from the United States, Italy and Spain and covered acute and convalescent phases of COVID-19. The prospective study material was composed of cDNA or gDNA derived from T cells, B-cell-depleted T cells, or PBMCs. The dataset comprised deeply sampled blood TCRbeta repertoires from subjects exposed to, actively infected with, or recovered from COVID-19. A freely available public database, intended as a resource for researchers studying the immune response to SARS-CoV-2, is where the repertoires were released. The samples were drawn from two sources: the first 160 participants of the ongoing ImmuneRACE study, and 1,200 or so subjects contributed by 6 global collaborators. Nearly every sample came with metadata listing a de-identified subject ID, COVID-19 status, age in years and sex. HLA class I and class II types, where available, came from metadata supplied by the sample provider rather than from assay-based typing. On the study overall, not on this receptor specifically: The quantity of clinical and demographic metadata differed by source and by participant and was supplied without curation.

CDR3 length: 15 amino acids, cysteine to phenylalanine. The only DNA kept is the CDR3, 45 bases in frame from the first base. Deletion took 0 bases off V and 8 bases off J, with a span of 14 bases between the germline ends. CDR1 is given as MNHNY and CDR2 as SVGAGI, both from the germline V gene (reference sequence). The immunoSEQ Assay, a bias-controlled multiplex PCR, was used to amplify TCRbeta CDR3 regions from genomic DNA. The study's own analysis went as follows. Nucleated cell counts per sample were estimated from amplification of reference gene primers within the assay. To quantify the absolute abundance of each unique TCRbeta CDR3 rearrangement, sequence reads were collapsed and filtered. For each sample, productive Simpson clonality was calculated as the square root of Simpson's diversity index across productive rearrangements. TCRdb carries this immuneACCESS record with in-frame sequences only. Its versions omit some clonotypes, under half of them owing to an unresolved V gene in the studies checked, with the rest unexplained. V and J calls and clone size are as listed in that table; D and trimming were resolved from the DNA. The sample table records about 180,000 clones; more than 75% of these occur just once. 14% of the sample is in the top ten clones.

Worth noting for this clone: There is no known antigen for this receptor. Base qualities were left out, and no much larger clone turns up one base away.

In the prospective study, participants were about 18 to 100 years old, resided in 20 to 30 geographic areas of the United States, and were enrolled through a virtual design. In the prospective study, cohorts were assigned on the basis of participant-reported clinical history obtained from a screening survey and a study questionnaire. Exposed participants had been in contact with someone with a PCR-confirmed or clinician-diagnosed COVID-19 case within 2 weeks of study entry. In the prospective study, whole blood, serum and a nasopharyngeal or oropharyngeal swab were collected from each participant by mobile phlebotomists. Prospective study participants could optionally give additional blood draws and questionnaires over an approximately two-month period. Before DNA extraction, prospective study blood samples were shipped either frozen or at room temperature.

The rearrangement combines TRBV6-6 with TRBJ2-1, and TRBD1 may be the D gene, going by 5 matching bases. Sequencing was performed on PBMCs or T cells enriched from blood (not recorded which). This TCR came from a man aged 55 to 70 who had been exposed to COVID-19. The DNA sequence is given as TGTGCCAGCAGTTACTCAAGGGGCAGAGGAGATGAGCAGTTCTTC. The encoded protein is CASSYSRGRGDEQFF.